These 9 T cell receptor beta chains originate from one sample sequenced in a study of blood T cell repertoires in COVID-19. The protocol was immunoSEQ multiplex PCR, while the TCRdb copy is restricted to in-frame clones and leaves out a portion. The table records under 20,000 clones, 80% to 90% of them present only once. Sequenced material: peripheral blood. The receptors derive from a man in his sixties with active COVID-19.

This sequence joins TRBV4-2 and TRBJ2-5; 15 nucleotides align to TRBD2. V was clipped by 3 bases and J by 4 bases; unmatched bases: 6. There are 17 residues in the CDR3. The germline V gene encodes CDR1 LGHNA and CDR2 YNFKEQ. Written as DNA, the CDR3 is TGTGCCAGCAGCCAGTCCGGACTAGCGGGGGGGAGAGAGACCCAGTACTTC. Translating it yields CASSQSGLAGGRETQYF.

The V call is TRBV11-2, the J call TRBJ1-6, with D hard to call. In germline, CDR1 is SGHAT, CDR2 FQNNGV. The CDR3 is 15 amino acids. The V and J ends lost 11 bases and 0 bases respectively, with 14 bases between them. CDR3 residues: CARTAHSSYNSPLHF. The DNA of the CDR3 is TGTGCCCGAACCGCGCACAGCTCCTATAATTCACCCCTCCACTTT.

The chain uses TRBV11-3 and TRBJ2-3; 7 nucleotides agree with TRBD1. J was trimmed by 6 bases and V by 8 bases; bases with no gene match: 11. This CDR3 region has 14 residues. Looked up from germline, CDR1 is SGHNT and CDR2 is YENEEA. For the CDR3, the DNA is TGTGCCAGCCACCCGGGACAGCAGGTGGATACGCAGTATTTT. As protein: CASHPGQQVDTQYF. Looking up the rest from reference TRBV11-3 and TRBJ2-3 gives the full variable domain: EAGVVQSPRYKIIEKKQPVAFWCNPISGHNTLYWYLQNLGQGPELLIRYENEEAVDDSQLPKDRFSAERLKGVDSTLKIQPAELGDSAVYLCASHPGQQVDTQYFGPGTRLTVL.

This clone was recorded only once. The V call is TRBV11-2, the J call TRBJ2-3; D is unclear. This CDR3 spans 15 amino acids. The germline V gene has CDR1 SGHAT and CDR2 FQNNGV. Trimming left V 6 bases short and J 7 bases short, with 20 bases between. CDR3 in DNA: TGTGCCAGCAGTAAGACACGAACCATCCAAAATACGCAGTATTTT. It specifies CASSKTRTIQNTQYF.

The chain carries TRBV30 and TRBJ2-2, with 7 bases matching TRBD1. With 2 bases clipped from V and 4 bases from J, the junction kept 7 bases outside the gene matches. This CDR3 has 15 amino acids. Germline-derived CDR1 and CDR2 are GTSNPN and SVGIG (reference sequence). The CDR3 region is CAWSTSGTATGELFF. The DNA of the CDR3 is TGTGCCTGGAGTACCTCCGGGACAGCCACCGGGGAGCTGTTTTTT.

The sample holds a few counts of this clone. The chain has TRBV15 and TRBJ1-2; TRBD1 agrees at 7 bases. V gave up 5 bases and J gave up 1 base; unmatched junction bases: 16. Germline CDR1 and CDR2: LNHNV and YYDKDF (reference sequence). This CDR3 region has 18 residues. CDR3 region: CATSSYPPGQRHNYGYTF. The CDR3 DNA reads TGTGCCACCAGCTCTTACCCGCCGGGACAGAGACATAACTATGGCTACACCTTC. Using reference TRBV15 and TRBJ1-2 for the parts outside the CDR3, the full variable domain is DAMVIQNPRYQVTQFGKPVTLSCSQTLNHNVMYWYQQKSSQAPKLLFHYYDKDFNNEADTPDNFQSRRPNTSFCFLDIRSPGLGDTAMYLCATSSYPPGQRHNYGYTFGSGTRLTVV.

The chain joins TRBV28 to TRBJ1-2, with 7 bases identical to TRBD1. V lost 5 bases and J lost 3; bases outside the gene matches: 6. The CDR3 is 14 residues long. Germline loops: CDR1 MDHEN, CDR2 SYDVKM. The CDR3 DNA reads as TGTGCCAGCAGTCCGACAGGGTGGGACTATGGCTACACCTTC. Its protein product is CASSPTGWDYGYTF.

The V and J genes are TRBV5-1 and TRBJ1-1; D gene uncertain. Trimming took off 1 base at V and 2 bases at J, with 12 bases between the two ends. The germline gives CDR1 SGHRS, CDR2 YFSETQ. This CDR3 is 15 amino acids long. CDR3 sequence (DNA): TGCGCCAGCAGCTTGAGTGGCCGACAAAACACTGAAGCTTTCTTT. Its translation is CASSLSGRQNTEAFF.

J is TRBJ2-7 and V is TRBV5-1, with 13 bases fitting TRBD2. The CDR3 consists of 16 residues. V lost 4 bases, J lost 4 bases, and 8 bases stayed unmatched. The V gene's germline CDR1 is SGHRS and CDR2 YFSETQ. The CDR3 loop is CASSPIPGLAGYEQYF. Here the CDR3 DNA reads TGCGCCAGCAGCCCGATTCCGGGACTAGCGGGGTACGAGCAGTACTTC.